The 13 T cell receptor beta chains given below trace back to one sample, sequenced in a study of blood T cell repertoires in COVID-19 (dated by TCRdb to 2019 to 2021). To prepare the library, the immunoSEQ multiplex PCR assay was applied. The clones in this table, taken by TCRdb from immuneACCESS, are in-frame only. Not every clone is retained; where verified, under half of the shortfall comes from an unresolved V gene, and the cause of the rest is unknown. This sample gives more than 65,000 clones in total; roughly 84% of them show up just once. The top ten hold approximately 7% of the sample. Sequencing was carried out using peripheral blood. These receptors all come from a man aged 30 to 39 with COVID-19, enrolled during active disease.

This chain links TRBV9 with TRBJ2-1, with 10 bases identical to TRBD1. Germline V gene data show CDR1 as SGDLS and CDR2 as YYNGEE. V lost 4 bases to trimming and J lost 4 bases; unmatched junction nucleotides: 11. This CDR3 comprises 17 residues. CDR3 coding DNA: TGTGCCAGCAGCTGGACCGGGACAGGGGCGACTTACAATGAGCAGTTCTTC. Protein: CASSWTGTGATYNEQFF.

This sequence joins TRBV6-6 and TRBJ1-5; the match to TRBD1 covers 8 bases. The V gene end was trimmed by 5 bases and the J gene end by 4 bases; junction bases not matched to a gene: 13. The CDR3 is 17 residues long. Germline values: CDR1 MNHNY, CDR2 SVGAGI (reference sequence). CDR3 protein: CASSRYRGQGENQPQHF. The CDR3 DNA reads TGTGCCAGCAGTCGGTACCGAGGACAGGGCGAAAATCAGCCCCAGCATTTT.

V and J are TRBV11-2 and TRBJ2-5; possibly TRBD1 for D (5 bases). From germline, CDR1 is SGHAT and CDR2 FQNNGV. The CDR3 totals 14 residues. The germline V and J ends were trimmed by 4 bases and 4 bases, with 13 bases remaining between them. CDR3 in DNA: TGTGCCAGCAGCTACCGACCTCAGGGAGAGACCCAGTACTTC. Translating gives CASSYRPQGETQYF.

The genes are TRBV18 and TRBJ1-1; D perhaps matches TRBD1 (5 bases). The CDR3 spans 14 residues. V dropped 6 bases and J dropped 5 bases, with 16 bases sitting between them. Germline V gene lookup returns CDR1 KGHSH and CDR2 LQKENI. The CDR3 DNA is TGTGCCAGCTCCCCCGACGGGGGAGGGACTGAAGCTTTCTTT. Its protein product is CASSPDGGGTEAFF.

This CDR3 reads CASSASVGGSGRTGEQYF. As DNA, the CDR3 is TGCGCCAGCAGTGCGTCCGTAGGGGGGAGCGGGAGGACAGGTGAGCAGTACTTC. The genes are TRBV10-1 and TRBJ2-7; TRBD2 agrees at 9 bases. The CDR3 has 18 residues. Germline trimming cut 4 bases from V and 7 bases from J; bases unmatched to any gene: 20. CDR1 WNHNN and CDR2 SYGVQD come from the germline V gene (reference sequence).

This clone was seen more than once but under ten times. The chain carries TRBV30 and TRBJ1-2; TRBD1 might be the D (5 bases). Germline V gives CDR1 GTSNPN, CDR2 SVGIG (reference sequence). The CDR3 covers 17 residues. Trimming pared 3 bases from V and 3 bases from J, leaving 23 bases between. This chain's CDR3 is CAWRVGDQGKSHYGYTF. The CDR3 nucleotides are TGTGCCTGGAGGGTTGGCGACCAGGGTAAAAGTCACTATGGCTACACCTTC.

This chain uses TRBV6-2 or TRBV6-3 with TRBJ2-1; D is possibly TRBD2 (6 bases). The CDR3 sequence is 16 residues long. In germline, CDR1 is MNHEY, CDR2 SVGEGT. Trimming removed 2 bases at V and 8 bases at J, with 19 bases between. The CDR3 DNA reads TGTGCCAGCAGTTACGGACTAACCCTCCCCCCCCATGAGCAGTTCTTC. Protein product: CASSYGLTLPPHEQFF.

V usage is TRBV18 and J usage is TRBJ2-1; 12 positions agree with TRBD2. With 10 bases clipped from V and 6 bases from J, the junction kept 10 bases outside the gene matches. The CDR3 has 15 residues. Germline V gene sequence: CDR1 KGHSH, CDR2 LQKENI. CDR3 protein: CATTSGRAIGNEQFF. The DNA for the CDR3 is TGTGCCACGACTAGCGGGAGAGCCATCGGCAATGAGCAGTTCTTC.

This rearrangement joins TRBV30 to TRBJ1-3; tentative D call: TRBD1 (5 bases). CDR3 length: 13 amino acids. The V gene lost 4 bases and the J gene lost 2 bases, with 9 bases spanning the gap. The V gene's germline CDR1 is GTSNPN and CDR2 SVGIG (reference sequence). CDR3: CAWTLTAGNTIYF. The CDR3 DNA reads as TGTGCCTGGACTCTGACAGCTGGAAACACCATATATTTT.

The rearrangement uses TRBV10-1 and TRBJ2-1; TRBD2 agrees at 7 bases. V lost 4 bases, J lost 10 bases, and 13 bases stayed unmatched. CDR3 size: 15 residues. CDR1 WNHNN and CDR2 SYGVQD come from the germline V gene (reference sequence). The CDR3 loop reads CASSVGGTNPREQFF. CDR3 in DNA: TGCGCCAGCAGTGTGGGGGGGACTAACCCACGGGAGCAGTTCTTC.

This sequence joins TRBV28 and TRBJ2-5; 7 bases are a match to TRBD1. This CDR3 region has 15 residues. The V gene end was trimmed by 5 bases and the J gene end by 5 bases; junction bases not matched to a gene: 11. In germline, CDR1 is MDHEN, CDR2 SYDVKM. The CDR3 DNA reads TGTGCCAGCAGTCCGTTGGACAGGTTTGGGGAGACCCAGTACTTC. Translating gives CASSPLDRFGETQYF.

The gene calls are TRBV30 and TRBJ2-7; TRBD1 might be the D (5 bases). This CDR3 spans 12 amino acids. Germline CDR1 is GTSNPN and CDR2 is SVGIG (reference sequence). The V and J ends lost 7 bases and 0 bases respectively, with 10 bases between them. CDR3 sequence reads: CASQVNSYEQYF. CDR3 DNA: TGTGCCTCACAGGTAAACTCCTACGAGCAGTACTTC.

This clone has a handful of counts. The gene calls are TRBV6-5 and TRBJ1-2, with TRBD1 as a possible D gene (6 bases). CDR3 length: 13 residues. Germline values: CDR1 MNHEY, CDR2 SVGAGI. Trimming stripped 10 bases from V and 4 bases from J, with 16 bases between. The CDR3 loop is CATTRGALYGYTF. CDR3 coding DNA: TGTGCCACCACGCGGGGGGCCCTCTATGGCTACACCTTC.